The rows below give T cell receptor beta chains drawn from one sample of a study of T cells in localized non-small cell lung cancer. Sequenced by immunoSEQ multiplex PCR; TCRdb stores in-frame clones only, minus some. This sample has 2,500 to 3,000 clones, with roughly 27% found just once. Specimen: lung tumor tissue, collected before any cancer treatment. Receptors originate from a male donor aged 60 or over with stage III lung adenocarcinoma. CDR3s include the opening cysteine and the closing phenylalanine or tryptophan. D genes are given only for firm matches. Only some rows state a clone size, as once, few, many or a class for expanded clones.

cdr3_nt: TGTGCCACCAGCAGAGATAATAGACAGCCCTCCTACGAGCAGTACTTC; cdr3_aa: CATSRDNRQPSYEQYF; clone_size: -; v_call: TRBV15; d_call: -; j_call: TRBJ2-7
cdr3_nt: TGTGCCAGCAGTTTATTCGGCCGGTCGAACACTGAAGCTTTCTTT; cdr3_aa: CASSLFGRSNTEAFF; clone_size: -; v_call: TRBV28; d_call: -; j_call: TRBJ1-1
cdr3_nt: TGTGCCAGCAGCTTAGACGGGGGAACTCACTACGAGCAGTACTTC; cdr3_aa: CASSLDGGTHYEQYF; clone_size: medium-sized; v_call: TRBV11-3; d_call: -; j_call: TRBJ2-7
cdr3_nt: TGTGCCAGCAGTCCTCTCATCAATCAGCCCCAGCATTTT; cdr3_aa: CASSPLINQPQHF; clone_size: medium-sized; v_call: TRBV6-8; d_call: -; j_call: TRBJ1-5
cdr3_nt: TGTGCCAGCAGCCCGTCAGGGGGTACAACCTACGAGCAGTACTTC; cdr3_aa: CASSPSGGTTYEQYF; clone_size: -; v_call: TRBV11-3; d_call: TRBD1; j_call: TRBJ2-7
cdr3_nt: TGTGCCAGCAGTAAGCCCCTGGGGTGGACCCAGTACTTC; cdr3_aa: CASSKPLGWTQYF; clone_size: few; v_call: TRBV6-8; d_call: -; j_call: TRBJ2-5
cdr3_nt: TGCAGCGTGGCACGGGGACAAGAGACCCAGTACTTC; cdr3_aa: CSVARGQETQYF; clone_size: -; v_call: TRBV29-1; d_call: -; j_call: TRBJ2-5
cdr3_nt: TGTGCCAGCAGCGTAGCCCCGGGGGTAGGAAACGAGCAGTACTTC; cdr3_aa: CASSVAPGVGNEQYF; clone_size: medium-sized; v_call: TRBV9; d_call: -; j_call: TRBJ2-7
cdr3_nt: TGTGCCAGCAGTTACTCGAGGGCCACTGAAGCTTTCTTT; cdr3_aa: CASSYSRATEAFF; clone_size: -; v_call: TRBV6-8; d_call: -; j_call: TRBJ1-1
cdr3_nt: TGTGCCAGCAGTATCAGGGTTAGCAATCAGCCCCAGCATTTT; cdr3_aa: CASSIRVSNQPQHF; clone_size: -; v_call: TRBV6-8; d_call: -; j_call: TRBJ1-5
cdr3_nt: TGTGCCAGCATCCTCCTCCGGGGGGGCGCGAGTGGCTACACCTTC; cdr3_aa: CASILLRGGASGYTF; clone_size: -; v_call: TRBV6-8; d_call: -; j_call: TRBJ1-2
cdr3_nt: TGTGCCAGCAGTTTATGGGGCAGGAGATCCGTGGAGACCCAGTACTTC; cdr3_aa: CASSLWGRRSVETQYF; clone_size: -; v_call: TRBV28; d_call: -; j_call: TRBJ2-5
cdr3_nt: TGTGCCAGCAGTTCTAGCGGGAGGGACAATGAGCAGTTCTTC; cdr3_aa: CASSSSGRDNEQFF; clone_size: few; v_call: TRBV28; d_call: TRBD2; j_call: TRBJ2-1
cdr3_nt: TGTGCCAGCAGTTTATGGGCGTCCCCCGGGGCCAACGTCCTGACTTTC; cdr3_aa: CASSLWASPGANVLTF; clone_size: -; v_call: TRBV6-8; d_call: -; j_call: TRBJ2-6
cdr3_nt: TGTGCCAGCAGCTTGCCGGGGTTGTACTATGGCTACACCTTC; cdr3_aa: CASSLPGLYYGYTF; clone_size: -; v_call: TRBV11-3; d_call: -; j_call: TRBJ1-2
cdr3_nt: TGTGCCAGCAGGGACAGCGGGTCTCACGAGCAGTACTTC; cdr3_aa: CASRDSGSHEQYF; clone_size: -; v_call: TRBV27; d_call: -; j_call: TRBJ2-7
cdr3_nt: TGTGCCAGTAGCCATGGGAGGACAGGGGCGCCAAACTATGGCTACACCTTC; cdr3_aa: CASSHGRTGAPNYGYTF; clone_size: -; v_call: TRBV19; d_call: TRBD1; j_call: TRBJ1-2
cdr3_nt: TGTGCCAGCAGCCAGACGTACACTGAAGCTTTCTTT; cdr3_aa: CASSQTYTEAFF; clone_size: few; v_call: TRBV14; d_call: -; j_call: TRBJ1-1
cdr3_nt: TGTGCCGTGTTGACGGGGAACACTGAAGCTTTCTTT; cdr3_aa: CAVLTGNTEAFF; clone_size: -; v_call: TRBV12-5; d_call: -; j_call: TRBJ1-1
cdr3_nt: TGTGCCAGCAGCTCCGACGCCACCGCGAACACCGGGGAGCTGTTTTTT; cdr3_aa: CASSSDATANTGELFF; clone_size: medium-sized; v_call: TRBV11-3; d_call: -; j_call: TRBJ2-2
cdr3_nt: TGCAGCGTTGTAGACCCGACAGATGAAAAACTGTTTTTT; cdr3_aa: CSVVDPTDEKLFF; clone_size: few; v_call: TRBV29-1; d_call: -; j_call: TRBJ1-4
cdr3_nt: TGTGCCAGCAGTTACCCCGACGGCCACAATCAGCCCCAGCATTTT; cdr3_aa: CASSYPDGHNQPQHF; clone_size: few; v_call: TRBV6-7; d_call: -; j_call: TRBJ1-5
cdr3_nt: TGTGCCAGCAGCGCTGTAGACAGCTTAAATCAGCCCCAGCATTTT; cdr3_aa: CASSAVDSLNQPQHF; clone_size: few; v_call: TRBV9; d_call: -; j_call: TRBJ1-5
cdr3_nt: TGTGCCAGCAGTGAAACCCGCGGACAGTTTGAGACCCAGTACTTC; cdr3_aa: CASSETRGQFETQYF; clone_size: medium-sized; v_call: TRBV9; d_call: -; j_call: TRBJ2-5
cdr3_nt: TGTGCCAGCACCGCACCTACAGGGGGCGATCGGCCAGATACGCAGTATTTT; cdr3_aa: CASTAPTGGDRPDTQYF; clone_size: few; v_call: TRBV6-8; d_call: TRBD1; j_call: TRBJ2-3
cdr3_nt: TGTGCCAGTAGTGGACGTGACAGTTCACGATACACAGATACGCAGTATTTT; cdr3_aa: CASSGRDSSRYTDTQYF; clone_size: -; v_call: TRBV19; d_call: -; j_call: TRBJ2-3
cdr3_nt: TGTGCCAGCAGCCGTCGGGGACGGGATCGGGGAGCTTTCTTT; cdr3_aa: CASSRRGRDRGAFF; clone_size: few; v_call: TRBV7-5; d_call: -; j_call: TRBJ1-1
cdr3_nt: TGCGCCAGCAGTTCGACGGGGGGGTCAGAGACCCAGTACTTC; cdr3_aa: CASSSTGGSETQYF; clone_size: -; v_call: TRBV5-1; d_call: TRBD2; j_call: TRBJ2-5
cdr3_nt: TGTGCCAGTTCACTCTTCTGGGAGAGTTACGAGCAGTACTTC; cdr3_aa: CASSLFWESYEQYF; clone_size: -; v_call: TRBV19; d_call: -; j_call: TRBJ2-7
cdr3_nt: TGCGCCAGCAGCTTAGCGGGACAGAACACTGAAGCTTTCTTT; cdr3_aa: CASSLAGQNTEAFF; clone_size: once; v_call: TRBV5-1; d_call: -; j_call: TRBJ1-1
cdr3_nt: TGTGCCAGCTGCGTGCAGGGGCCCGGCTATGGCTACACCTTC; cdr3_aa: CASCVQGPGYGYTF; clone_size: medium-sized; v_call: TRBV11-3; d_call: -; j_call: TRBJ1-2
cdr3_nt: TGTGCCAGCAGCCCGAAGGGAGGAGGATCCTCCTACGAGCAGTACTTC; cdr3_aa: CASSPKGGGSSYEQYF; clone_size: few; v_call: TRBV11-3; d_call: -; j_call: TRBJ2-7
cdr3_nt: TGCAGCGTTAATAACAGGCCATCCGGGGAGCTGTTTTTT; cdr3_aa: CSVNNRPSGELFF; clone_size: once; v_call: TRBV29-1; d_call: -; j_call: TRBJ2-2
cdr3_nt: TGTGCCAGCAGCCAATCCGGGCCTTTTTCGCCCCTCCACTTT; cdr3_aa: CASSQSGPFSPLHF; clone_size: -; v_call: TRBV11-3; d_call: -; j_call: TRBJ1-6
cdr3_nt: TGCGCCAGCAGCCTCGGGACCGGGGCGAAATACAATGAGCAGTTCTTC; cdr3_aa: CASSLGTGAKYNEQFF; clone_size: -; v_call: TRBV5-1; d_call: -; j_call: TRBJ2-1
cdr3_nt: TGTGCCACCAGCAGAGGACAGGGGGCTAGCAATCAGCCCCAGCATTTT; cdr3_aa: CATSRGQGASNQPQHF; clone_size: few; v_call: TRBV15; d_call: TRBD1; j_call: TRBJ1-5
cdr3_nt: TGTGCCAGCAGCTTATTTCCCGTCTTGAACACTGAAGCTTTCTTT; cdr3_aa: CASSLFPVLNTEAFF; clone_size: medium-sized; v_call: TRBV11-3; d_call: -; j_call: TRBJ1-1
cdr3_nt: TGTGCCAGTGGGACAGGGGGCGGCAATCAGCCCCAGCATTTT; cdr3_aa: CASGTGGGNQPQHF; clone_size: -; v_call: TRBV19; d_call: TRBD1; j_call: TRBJ1-5
cdr3_nt: TGTGCCAGCAGCGTCACCCCGGGTGACATAGATACGCAGTATTTT; cdr3_aa: CASSVTPGDIDTQYF; clone_size: -; v_call: TRBV9; d_call: -; j_call: TRBJ2-3
cdr3_nt: TGTGCCAGCAGCTTGGATGGGGCTAAGGACGAGCAGTACTTC; cdr3_aa: CASSLDGAKDEQYF; clone_size: few; v_call: TRBV11-3; d_call: -; j_call: TRBJ2-7
cdr3_nt: TGTGCCAGCGGCTTCTTGATCTACGAGCAGTACTTC; cdr3_aa: CASGFLIYEQYF; clone_size: medium-sized; v_call: TRBV6-8; d_call: -; j_call: TRBJ2-7
cdr3_nt: TGCGCCAGCAGCCAAGATTGGGGAGACAGGGGCTATGGCTACACCTTC; cdr3_aa: CASSQDWGDRGYGYTF; clone_size: few; v_call: TRBV4-1; d_call: TRBD1; j_call: TRBJ1-2
cdr3_nt: TGTGCCAGCAGACCTGGACAGGGTAATACCGGGGAGCTGTTTTTT; cdr3_aa: CASRPGQGNTGELFF; clone_size: -; v_call: TRBV28; d_call: TRBD1; j_call: TRBJ2-2
cdr3_nt: TGTGCCAGCTCAAGGTATAGCGGTAACCTCCAAGAGACCCAGTACTTC; cdr3_aa: CASSRYSGNLQETQYF; clone_size: -; v_call: TRBV18; d_call: -; j_call: TRBJ2-5
cdr3_nt: TGTGCCAGCAGTTACGCCGGACGATTCGGCTATGGCTACACCTTC; cdr3_aa: CASSYAGRFGYGYTF; clone_size: -; v_call: TRBV6-8; d_call: -; j_call: TRBJ1-2
cdr3_nt: TGTGCCAGCAGCTTAGAGGGGGGTAGGTACAATGAGCAGTTCTTC; cdr3_aa: CASSLEGGRYNEQFF; clone_size: -; v_call: TRBV11-3; d_call: -; j_call: TRBJ2-1
cdr3_nt: TGTGCCACCAGCACATTATCCGGGACTGCGAGCACAGATACGCAGTATTTT; cdr3_aa: CATSTLSGTASTDTQYF; clone_size: -; v_call: TRBV15; d_call: -; j_call: TRBJ2-3
cdr3_nt: TGTGCCAGCAGCTTGAAACGGGAGTGGTCCGGGGAGCTGTTTTTT; cdr3_aa: CASSLKREWSGELFF; clone_size: -; v_call: TRBV9; d_call: -; j_call: TRBJ2-2
cdr3_nt: TGTGCCAGTGGATCCGGGGGGCAGCAGTTCTTC; cdr3_aa: CASGSGGQQFF; clone_size: large; v_call: TRBV19; d_call: -; j_call: TRBJ2-1
cdr3_nt: TGTGCCACCAGCAGAGAAAGGACTAGCGGCGAGCAGTTCTTC; cdr3_aa: CATSRERTSGEQFF; clone_size: -; v_call: TRBV15; d_call: TRBD2; j_call: TRBJ2-1
cdr3_nt: TGTGCCAGCTCTCCTGACAACTATGGCTACACCTTC; cdr3_aa: CASSPDNYGYTF; clone_size: few; v_call: TRBV18; d_call: -; j_call: TRBJ1-2
cdr3_nt: TGTGCCAGCAGCTTATCACAGGGGGCAAGGAATGAGCAGTTCTTC; cdr3_aa: CASSLSQGARNEQFF; clone_size: -; v_call: TRBV11-3; d_call: TRBD1; j_call: TRBJ2-1
cdr3_nt: TGCGCCAGCACCAGTGGGAGCTCCTACAATGAGCAGTTCTTC; cdr3_aa: CASTSGSSYNEQFF; clone_size: -; v_call: TRBV5-1; d_call: -; j_call: TRBJ2-1
cdr3_nt: TGCGCCAGCAGCTTGTCAAGCAGGTCCTACAATGAGCAGTTCTTC; cdr3_aa: CASSLSSRSYNEQFF; clone_size: -; v_call: TRBV5-1; d_call: -; j_call: TRBJ2-1
cdr3_nt: TGTGCCAGCAGTTTGTCTGACTCCTACGAGCAGTACTTC; cdr3_aa: CASSLSDSYEQYF; clone_size: -; v_call: TRBV28; d_call: -; j_call: TRBJ2-7
cdr3_nt: TGTGCCAGTATACCGACATGGGGAAACACTGAAGCTTTCTTT; cdr3_aa: CASIPTWGNTEAFF; clone_size: few; v_call: TRBV19; d_call: -; j_call: TRBJ1-1
cdr3_nt: TGTGCCAGCAGTTACTCAACAGGTAGCTCCTACGAGCAGTACTTC; cdr3_aa: CASSYSTGSSYEQYF; clone_size: few; v_call: TRBV6-8; d_call: -; j_call: TRBJ2-7
cdr3_nt: TGTGCCAGCAGTTTGGTAGGGTTGGGCTACACCTTC; cdr3_aa: CASSLVGLGYTF; clone_size: -; v_call: TRBV6-8; d_call: -; j_call: TRBJ1-2
cdr3_nt: TGCAGCGTTGTGCCCCCGGGTGAGGATAACATTCAGTACTTC; cdr3_aa: CSVVPPGEDNIQYF; clone_size: few; v_call: TRBV29-1; d_call: -; j_call: TRBJ2-4